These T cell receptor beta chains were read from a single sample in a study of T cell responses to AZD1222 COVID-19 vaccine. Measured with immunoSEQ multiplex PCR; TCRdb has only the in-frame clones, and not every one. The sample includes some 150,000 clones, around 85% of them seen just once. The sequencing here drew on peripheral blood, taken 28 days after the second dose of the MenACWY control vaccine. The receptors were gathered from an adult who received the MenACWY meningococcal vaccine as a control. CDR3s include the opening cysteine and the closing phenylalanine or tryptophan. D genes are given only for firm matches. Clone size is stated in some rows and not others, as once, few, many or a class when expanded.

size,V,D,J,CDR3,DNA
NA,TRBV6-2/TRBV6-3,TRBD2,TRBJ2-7,CASSYSTSGAPQYF,TGTGCCAGCAGTTACTCGACTAGCGGGGCCCCTCAGTACTTC
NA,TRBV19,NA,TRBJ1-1,CASSINGAVLFTEAFF,TGTGCCAGTAGTATTAACGGGGCAGTTCTTTTCACTGAAGCTTTCTTT
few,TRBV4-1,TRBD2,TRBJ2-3,CASSQPLTRGGADTQYF,TGCGCCAGCAGCCAACCGCTGACGCGGGGGGGGGCAGATACGCAGTATTTT
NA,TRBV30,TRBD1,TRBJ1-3,CAAARGQDTIYF,TGTGCGGCGGCCAGGGGGCAAGACACCATATATTTT
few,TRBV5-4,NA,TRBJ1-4,CASSSQENGEKLFF,TGTGCCAGCAGCTCGCAGGAGAATGGTGAAAAACTGTTTTTT
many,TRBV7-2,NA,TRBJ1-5,CASSLAAGREQPQHF,TGTGCCAGCAGCTTAGCGGCAGGAAGGGAGCAGCCCCAGCATTTT
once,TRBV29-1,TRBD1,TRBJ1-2,CSVRDRADSDGYTF,TGCAGCGTGAGGGACAGGGCAGATTCAGATGGCTACACCTTC
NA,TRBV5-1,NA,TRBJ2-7,CASSPGSQSYEQYF,TGCGCCAGCAGCCCCGGGTCTCAATCCTACGAGCAGTACTTC
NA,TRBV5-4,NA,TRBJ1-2,CASSPGEVYGYTF,TGTGCCAGCAGCCCCGGTGAGGTCTATGGCTACACCTTC
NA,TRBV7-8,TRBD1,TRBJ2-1,CASTVWDRVTEQFF,TGTGCCAGCACCGTCTGGGACAGGGTCACTGAGCAGTTCTTC
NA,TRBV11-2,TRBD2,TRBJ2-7,CASSLEAGVFYEQYF,TGTGCCAGCAGCTTAGAGGCGGGAGTGTTCTACGAGCAGTACTTC
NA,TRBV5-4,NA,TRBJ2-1,CASNLVGANEQFF,TGTGCCAGCAACTTGGTCGGTGCCAATGAGCAGTTCTTC
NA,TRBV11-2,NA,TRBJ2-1,CASSPPVDEQFF,TGTGCCAGCAGCCCTCCGGTTGATGAGCAGTTCTTC
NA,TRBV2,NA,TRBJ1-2,CASSDNENANYGYTF,TGTGCCAGCAGTGATAACGAGAACGCTAACTATGGCTACACCTTC
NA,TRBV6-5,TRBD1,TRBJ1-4,CASSFGTGYEKLFF,TGTGCCAGCAGTTTTGGGACAGGGTATGAAAAACTGTTTTTT
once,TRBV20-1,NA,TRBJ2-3,CSARVGLWTGKGTDTQYF,TGCAGTGCTCGTGTGGGCCTATGGACGGGTAAAGGCACAGATACGCAGTATTTT
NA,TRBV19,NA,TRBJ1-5,CASSIGQNSNQPQHF,TGTGCCAGTAGTATAGGCCAGAATAGCAATCAGCCCCAGCATTTT
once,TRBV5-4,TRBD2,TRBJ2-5,CASSSASGGQETQYF,TGTGCCAGCAGCTCGGCTAGCGGGGGGCAAGAGACCCAGTACTTC
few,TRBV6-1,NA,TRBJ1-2,CASSEGQAILGYGYTF,TGTGCCAGCAGTGAAGGACAGGCAATACTCGGATATGGCTACACCTTC
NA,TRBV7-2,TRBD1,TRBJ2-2,CASSLGQGYFAGELFF,TGTGCCAGCAGCTTGGGACAGGGGTATTTCGCCGGGGAGCTGTTTTTT